Below, 27 T cell receptor beta chains from the same sample are listed, as sequenced in a study of blood T cell repertoires in COVID-19. Sequencing was performed with immunoSEQ multiplex PCR; in TCRdb, only in-frame clones are kept and a portion is missing. The sample contains approximately 290,000 clones, 90% of which appear only once. The source material was PBMCs or T cells enriched from blood (not recorded which). The source is a woman aged 25 to 39 who had recovered from COVID-19.

The chain couples TRBV24-1 to TRBJ2-1; D is perhaps TRBD2 (5 bases). The CDR3 runs to 13 residues. Trimming shortened V by 1 base and J by 13 bases, and 13 bases separated the two germline ends. Germline values: CDR1 KGHDR, CDR2 SFDVKD. CDR3 DNA: TGTGCCACCAGTGATTTTGGGGAGCCGTTACAGTTCTTC. Amino acids: CATSDFGEPLQFF.

This clone was recorded once. The chain has TRBV6-4 and TRBJ2-7; 11 positions agree with TRBD2. After removal of 8 bases from V and 5 bases from J, the junction contained 17 bases not matched to a gene. The V gene's germline CDR1 is MRHNA and CDR2 SNTAGT. The CDR3 contains 17 residues. CDR3 in DNA: TGTGCCAGCCCTATTTTAGCGGGAGGGCCTGATCCCCACGAGCAGTACTTC. Amino acid sequence: CASPILAGGPDPHEQYF.

This rearrangement joins TRBV9 to TRBJ2-7; D ambiguous. There are 14 residues in the CDR3. The V and J ends lost 2 bases and 0 bases respectively, with 9 bases between them. Germline V lookup: CDR1 SGDLS, CDR2 YYNGEE. CDR3 sequence (DNA): TGTGCCAGCAGCGTGACTCTTCACTCCTACGAGCAGTACTTC. This gives the protein CASSVTLHSYEQYF.

V and J are TRBV7-8 and TRBJ1-2, with 10 nucleotides matching TRBD1. Losses at the gene ends were 3 bases for V and 8 bases for J; bases not matched to a gene: 6. CDR1 and CDR2 from the germline V gene are SGHVS and FQNEAQ. The CDR3 runs 14 residues. The CDR3 here is CASSLGDRGLGYTF. The CDR3 DNA follows: TGTGCCAGCAGCTTGGGGGACAGGGGTTTGGGCTACACCTTC.

The rearrangement joins TRBV6-4 to TRBJ2-3, with D unclear. The germline gives CDR1 MRHNA, CDR2 SNTAGT. V lost 0 bases and J lost 0, with 10 bases in between. The CDR3 runs to 16 residues. This CDR3 is CASSDSNHRSTDTQYF. CDR3 nucleotide sequence: TGTGCCAGCAGTGACTCGAATCACAGAAGCACAGATACGCAGTATTTT.

V and J are TRBV27 and TRBJ2-6; tentatively, D is TRBD1 (6 bases). The V gene's germline CDR1 is MNHEY and CDR2 SMNVEV (reference sequence). V shed 9 bases and J shed 1 base, with 10 bases lying between them. This CDR3 has 14 amino acids. The DNA for the CDR3 is TGTGCCAGTCCTCAGGGGTCTGGGGCCAACGTCCTGACTTTC. As protein: CASPQGSGANVLTF.

The gene calls are TRBV29-1 and TRBJ2-2; D not resolved. V was trimmed by 5 bases and J by 4 bases, leaving 11 bases between them. Germline assignment: CDR1 SQVTM and CDR2 ANQGSEA. CDR3 size: 13 residues. The CDR3 bases are TGCAGCGTTAAAATTGGCGGCACCGGGGAGCTGTTTTTT. Its translation is CSVKIGGTGELFF.

The chain links TRBV28 to TRBJ1-5; tentative D call: TRBD1 (6 bases). Germline assignment: CDR1 MDHEN and CDR2 SYDVKM. The CDR3 runs 15 residues. V lost 7 bases, J lost 2 bases, and 15 bases lay in between. The CDR3 DNA sequence: TGTGCCAGCACGGGTCTAGGGGGAGGCAATCAGCCCCAGCATTTT. Its protein product is CASTGLGGGNQPQHF.

As DNA, the CDR3 is TGTGCCAGCAGCTTAGGGCTAGCGGGAATCAATGAGCAGTTCTTC. Its translation is CASSLGLAGINEQFF. The chain recombines TRBV7-9 with TRBJ2-1, with 9 bases that match TRBD2. CDR1 is SEHNR and CDR2 is FQNEAQ in the germline V gene (reference sequence). CDR3 length equals 15 residues. V was pared by 1 base and J by 6 bases, with 4 bases of the junction left unmatched.

This clone has a single count. This chain joins TRBV6-5 and TRBJ1-6, with D tentatively TRBD1 (5 bases). The germline CDR1 and CDR2 sequences are MNHEY and SVGAGI. V was clipped by 6 bases and J by 4 bases, with 10 bases between them. This CDR3 has 14 residues. The CDR3 coding sequence is TGTGCCAGCAGCCTCGACAGTTATAATTCACCCCTCCACTTT. Translation gives CASSLDSYNSPLHF.

CDR3: CASSLGTRDIQYF. The CDR3 DNA is TGTGCCAGCAGCTTGGGAACCAGGGACATTCAGTACTTC. The genes are TRBV5-6 and TRBJ2-4; the D gene is possibly TRBD1 (5 bases). The CDR3 consists of 13 residues. Germline CDR1 is SGHDT and CDR2 is YYEEEE. V shed 0 bases and J shed 8 bases, with 9 bases lying between them.

This clone was counted a single time. The chain is built from TRBV4-3 and TRBJ1-2; D might be TRBD1 (6 bases). The length of the CDR3 is 15 residues. Deletions cut 0 bases from V and 7 bases from J, with 15 bases between. Per germline, CDR1 LGHNA and CDR2 YSLEER. The DNA for the CDR3 is TGCGCCAGCAGCCAAGATGGTCAGGGGAGGGTTGGCTACACCTTC. This encodes CASSQDGQGRVGYTF.

This clone occurred once. This chain uses TRBV7-9 with TRBJ2-2; D call uncertain. Germline CDR1 reads SEHNR; CDR2 reads FQNEAQ (reference sequence). This CDR3 has 15 amino acids. V shed 3 bases and J shed 2 bases, with 10 bases lying between them. This CDR3 is CASSFLASNTGELFF. The DNA of the CDR3 is TGTGCCAGCAGCTTCCTGGCATCAAACACCGGGGAGCTGTTTTTT.

V usage is TRBV28 and J usage is TRBJ2-1, with 10 bases matching TRBD1. Germline assignment: CDR1 MDHEN and CDR2 SYDVKM. The CDR3 consists of 12 residues. V gave up 4 bases and J gave up 16 bases; unmatched junction bases: 7. CDR3 sequence (DNA): TGTGCCAGCAGTTACGGACAGGGGGTGGGATTCTTC. Translation gives CASSYGQGVGFF.

The chain links TRBV7-8 to TRBJ2-4; TRBD1 aligns across 8 bases. Germline loops: CDR1 SGHVS, CDR2 FQNEAQ. The ends lost 5 bases at V and 1 base at J; junction bases unmatched: 4. CDR3 length: 15 residues. The CDR3 coding sequence is TGTGCCAGCAGCCAACGACAGGGGGCCAAAAACATTCAGTACTTC. Translated: CASSQRQGAKNIQYF. The full variable domain, in which reference TRBV7-8 and TRBJ2-4 provide the parts outside the CDR3, is GAGVSQSPRYKVAKRGQDVALRCDPISGHVSLFWYQQALGQGPEFLTYFQNEAQLDKSGLPSDRFFAERPEGSVSTLKIQRTQQEDSAVYLCASSQRQGAKNIQYFGAGTRLSVL.

The V call is TRBV3-1 (or the pseudogene TRBV3-2), the J call TRBJ2-3; 9 bases align to TRBD1. V shed 4 bases, J shed 4 bases, and the junction held 6 bases outside the gene matches. The CDR3 runs 15 residues. Per germline, CDR1 LGHDT and CDR2 YNNKEL (reference sequence). The CDR3 region has the DNA TGTGCCAGCAGCCGAAGGACAGGGGTGGCAGATACGCAGTATTTT. It specifies CASSRRTGVADTQYF.

The rearrangement joins TRBV19 to TRBJ1-3; TRBD1 is a possible D gene (5 bases). The V gene's germline CDR1 is LNHDA and CDR2 SQIVND (reference sequence). Trimming cost V 5 bases and J 0 bases, with 11 bases left between them. This CDR3 spans 15 amino acids. The CDR3 here is CASSAGRNSGNTIYF. The CDR3 coding sequence is TGTGCCAGTAGTGCGGGACGAAACTCTGGAAACACCATATATTTT.

This chain joins TRBV3-1 (or the pseudogene TRBV3-2) and TRBJ2-1; TRBD2 matches 11 bases. Germline loops: CDR1 LGHDT, CDR2 YNNKEL (reference sequence). The CDR3 has 17 residues. V lost 4 bases and J lost 5; bases outside the gene matches: 10. The CDR3 protein is CASSPTFSGRANNEQFF. CDR3 sequence (DNA): TGTGCCAGCAGCCCGACCTTTAGCGGGAGGGCCAACAATGAGCAGTTCTTC.

The gene calls are TRBV6-4 and TRBJ1-5; D is uncertain. The germline V and J ends were trimmed by 3 bases and 6 bases, with 9 bases remaining between them. In germline, CDR1 is MRHNA, CDR2 SNTAGT. This CDR3 has 13 residues. CDR3 DNA sequence: TGTGCCAGCAGTGAGGAGGGCGGTCAGCCCCAGCATTTT. Its protein is CASSEEGGQPQHF.

This chain uses TRBV9 with TRBJ2-7; D is possibly TRBD1 (6 bases). V was pared by 4 bases and J by 3 bases, with 11 bases between. The germline V gene encodes CDR1 SGDLS and CDR2 YYNGEE. The CDR3 has 13 amino acids. CDR3: CASSPRDNYEQYF. In DNA, the CDR3 is TGTGCCAGCAGCCCGAGGGACAACTACGAGCAGTACTTC.

The chain employs TRBV6-5 and TRBJ2-7, with 9 bases that match TRBD1. The V segment lost 2 bases and the J segment 3 bases; nucleotides outside the gene matches: 8. Per the germline V gene, CDR1 is MNHEY and CDR2 is SVGAGI. The length of the CDR3 is 16 residues. The CDR3 coding sequence is TGTGCCAGCAGTTACAAACCCGGGACAGGGCTCTACGAGCAGTACTTC. It translates to CASSYKPGTGLYEQYF.

This sequence joins TRBV4-3 and TRBJ1-2; TRBD1 might be the D (6 bases). V was trimmed by 1 base and J by 4 bases, leaving 10 bases between them. The CDR3 extends over 14 amino acids. Germline values: CDR1 LGHNA, CDR2 YSLEER. The CDR3 coding sequence is TGCGCCAGCAGCCAAGGGACAGACGCCTATGGCTACACCTTC. Protein product: CASSQGTDAYGYTF.

Note on this clone: Other DNA sequences in the same sample also yield this CDR3. The genes are TRBV7-3 and TRBJ2-1; TRBD2 matches 12 bases. Germline trimming cut 4 bases from V and 4 bases from J; bases unmatched to any gene: 2. The germline V gene has CDR1 SGHTA and CDR2 FQGTGA. This CDR3 comprises 15 residues. In DNA, the CDR3 is TGTGCCAGCAGCTCCGGGACTAGCGGGTACAATGAGCAGTTCTTC. It encodes CASSSGTSGYNEQFF.

Only a few counts were recorded for this clone. The genes are TRBV9 and TRBJ2-7; 8 bases match TRBD2. Trimming cost V 3 bases and J 3 bases; bases outside gene matches: 11. This CDR3 comprises 16 residues. The germline V gene encodes CDR1 SGDLS and CDR2 YYNGEE. For the CDR3, the DNA is TGTGCCAGCAGCGCAAAAGCCAGCGGGAGTGGCTACGAGCAGTACTTC. Protein product: CASSAKASGSGYEQYF.

The CDR3, as DNA: TGTGCCAGCAGCTTAGAGGTACTAGCGGGAAATGAGCAGTTCTTC. Protein product: CASSLEVLAGNEQFF. The chain is built from TRBV11-2 and TRBJ2-1, with 10 bases lining up with TRBD2. Per the germline V gene, CDR1 is SGHAT and CDR2 is FQNNGV. V lost 0 bases, J lost 7 bases, and 3 bases stayed unmatched. CDR3 size: 15 residues. Using reference TRBV11-2 and TRBJ2-1 for the parts outside the CDR3, the full variable domain is EAGVAQSPRYKIIEKRQSVAFWCNPISGHATLYWYQQILGQGPKLLIQFQNNGVVDDSQLPKDRFSAERLKGVDSTLKIQPAKLEDSAVYLCASSLEVLAGNEQFFGPGTRLTVL.

The V and J genes are TRBV5-4 and TRBJ1-1; possibly TRBD1 for D (5 bases). Between the trimmed V and J ends, which lost 0 bases and 1 base, there was a span of 7 bases. The CDR3 covers 14 residues. CDR1 SGHNT and CDR2 YYREEE come from the germline V gene (reference sequence). CDR3 bases: TGTGCCAGCAGCTTGGACGGACAGAACACTGAAGCTTTCTTT. Its translation is CASSLDGQNTEAFF.

This clone was detected once. The rearrangement uses TRBV24-1 and TRBJ2-7; 9 bases align to TRBD1. The CDR3 extends over 19 amino acids. J gave up 2 bases and V 4 bases, and 17 bases lay outside the gene matches. Germline CDR1 reads KGHDR; CDR2 reads SFDVKD. CDR3 sequence: CATSDGSRDRDLVPYEQYF. CDR3 sequence (DNA): TGTGCCACCAGTGACGGGTCCCGGGACAGGGATCTGGTACCCTACGAGCAGTACTTC.